Listed below are T cell receptor beta chains from one sample, sequenced in a study of cytomegalovirus exposure and HLA in healthy donors. Sequenced by immunoSEQ multiplex PCR; TCRdb stores in-frame clones only, minus some. This sample has around 120,000 clones; less than 85% occur once, and the top ten carry about 2.6%. Material for sequencing was PBMCs. The receptor set was obtained from a man younger than 45 in good health and CMV-seronegative. CDR3s leave out the opening cysteine and the closing phenylalanine or tryptophan. Fields, in order: V gene, J gene, CDR3 length, CDR3 protein.

TRBV6-1	TRBJ2-7	12	ASSSRRAVHEQY
TRBV5-4	TRBJ2-5	14	ASSSKGLASEETQY
TRBV5-1	TRBJ2-3	12	ASKGQGYTDTQY
TRBV5-1	TRBJ2-1	14	ASSLFPGLAGERQF
TRBV29-1	TRBJ1-3	13	SVEAQGGSGNTIY
TRBV10-1	TRBJ2-3	13	ASSESSKFTDTQY
TRBV7-9	TRBJ2-3	15	ASSLLSGRAITDTQY
TRBV21-1	TRBJ2-3	13	ASSKGLAGADTQY
TRBV9	TRBJ2-5	15	ASSVGEAGGPLGTQY
TRBV4-1	TRBJ2-1	12	ASSQGLADNEQF
TRBV5-1	TRBJ2-2	10	ASSQGPGELF
TRBV10-1	TRBJ2-3	12	ASALGRETDTQY
TRBV7-2	TRBJ2-7	11	ASSSARDLEQY
TRBV18	TRBJ2-7	13	ASSPPGQGAYEQY
TRBV19	TRBJ2-5	15	ASSLTRQGVFQETQY
TRBV7-9	TRBJ2-2	16	ASSFSGGMLWGTGELF
TRBV9	TRBJ2-7	13	ASSEDDRGYDEQY
TRBV5-1	TRBJ2-3	13	ASSTSSPSTDTQY
TRBV25-1	TRBJ1-1	13	ASSESLTGNTEAF
TRBV5-1	TRBJ2-7	14	ASSLGQGVTAYEQY
TRBV19	TRBJ2-1	12	ASSINRGSNEQF
TRBV4-3	TRBJ1-5	12	ASSRDRGYQPQH
TRBV20-1	TRBJ2-3	9	SAGPGDTQY
TRBV9	TRBJ1-1	13	ASSVDTGGFTEAF
TRBV10-3	TRBJ2-7	15	AISESTSGLKVNEQY
TRBV15	TRBJ1-2	14	ATSRVSGGANYGYT
TRBV16	TRBJ2-7	14	ASSLRLAGGPHEQY
TRBV7-3	TRBJ2-2	13	ASRVLAGGFGELF
TRBV5-6	TRBJ2-3	14	ASSLPDTQNTDTQY
TRBV7-9	TRBJ2-7	14	ASSLDGTSGRCEQY
TRBV5-6	TRBJ1-1	11	ASSQATCTEAF
TRBV5-8	TRBJ1-1	13	ASSFRGRSDTEAF
TRBV10-1	TRBJ2-1	14	ASRNLPKRERDEQF
TRBV11-3	TRBJ2-7	13	ASSQPSGSTYEQY
TRBV5-4	TRBJ1-1	14	ASSLVPLGRDTEAF
TRBV28	TRBJ2-7	12	ASRGRGWGEEQY
TRBV10-3	TRBJ2-3	15	AISELLAGVSTDTQY
TRBV19	TRBJ2-2	9	ASSRTGELF
TRBV11-2	TRBJ2-3	14	ASSLVPRENTDTQY
TRBV4-1	TRBJ1-1	12	ASSQVSGSTEAF
TRBV27	TRBJ1-1	15	ASSIQPRAGPNTEAF
TRBV2	TRBJ2-5	10	ASGGGVGTQY
TRBV10-3	TRBJ1-3	11	AILPSSGNTIY
TRBV15	TRBJ1-2	12	ATSVDRGPGGYT
TRBV4-3	TRBJ1-1	13	ASSQLRGGAAEAF
TRBV11-2	TRBJ2-2	15	ASRPALGEKDTGELF
TRBV7-2	TRBJ1-4	16	ASSLARDRGRMKEKLF
TRBV28	TRBJ2-2	14	ATQTPTGGPAGELF
TRBV5-8	TRBJ2-7	16	ASSTDRMVLGTSYEQY
TRBV7-3	TRBJ2-2	13	ASSTRTGNTGELF
TRBV5-6	TRBJ1-2	11	ASSLDRGLPYT
TRBV5-3	TRBJ2-1	14	ARGLQSGICNNEQF
TRBV6-1	TRBJ2-1	13	ASSGTSGAYNEQF
TRBV7-9	TRBJ1-2	12	ASSLGDSFYGYT
TRBV7-9	TRBJ2-4	15	ASSLGYRGSAKNIQY
TRBV6-1	TRBJ2-1	13	ASSAGLVNHNEQF
TRBV5-1	TRBJ2-7	14	ASSLVVGRSSYEQY